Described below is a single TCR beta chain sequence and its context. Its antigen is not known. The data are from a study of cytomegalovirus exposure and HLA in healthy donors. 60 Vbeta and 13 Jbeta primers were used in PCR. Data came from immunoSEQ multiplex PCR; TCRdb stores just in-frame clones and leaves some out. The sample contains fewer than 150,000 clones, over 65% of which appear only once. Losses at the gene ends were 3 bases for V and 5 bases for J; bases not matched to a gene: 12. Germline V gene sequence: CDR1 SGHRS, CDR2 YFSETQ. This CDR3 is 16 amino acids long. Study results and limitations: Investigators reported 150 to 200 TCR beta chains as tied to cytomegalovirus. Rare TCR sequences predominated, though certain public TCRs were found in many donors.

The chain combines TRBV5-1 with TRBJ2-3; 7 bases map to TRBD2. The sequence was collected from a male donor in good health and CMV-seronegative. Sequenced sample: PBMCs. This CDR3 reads CASSSGGSGMGDTQYF. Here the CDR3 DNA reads TGCGCCAGCAGCTCCGGTGGGAGCGGGATGGGAGATACGCAGTATTTT.